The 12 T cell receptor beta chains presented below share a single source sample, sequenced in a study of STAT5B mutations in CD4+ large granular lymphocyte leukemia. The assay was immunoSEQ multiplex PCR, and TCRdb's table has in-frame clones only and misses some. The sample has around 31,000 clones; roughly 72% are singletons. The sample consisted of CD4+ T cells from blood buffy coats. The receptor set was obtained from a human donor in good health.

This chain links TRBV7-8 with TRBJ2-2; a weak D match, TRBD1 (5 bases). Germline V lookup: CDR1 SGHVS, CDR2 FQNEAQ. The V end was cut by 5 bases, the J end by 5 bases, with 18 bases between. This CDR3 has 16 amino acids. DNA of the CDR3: TGTGCCAGCAGCCCCCGCAGGGTCTCCAGGACCGGGGAGCTGTTTTTT. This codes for CASSPRRVSRTGELFF.

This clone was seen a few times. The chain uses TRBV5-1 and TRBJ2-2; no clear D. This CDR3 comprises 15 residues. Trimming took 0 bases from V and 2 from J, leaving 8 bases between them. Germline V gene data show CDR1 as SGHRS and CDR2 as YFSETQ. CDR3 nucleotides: TGCGCCAGCAGCTTGGGGCTACCTAACACCGGGGAGCTGTTTTTT. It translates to CASSLGLPNTGELFF.

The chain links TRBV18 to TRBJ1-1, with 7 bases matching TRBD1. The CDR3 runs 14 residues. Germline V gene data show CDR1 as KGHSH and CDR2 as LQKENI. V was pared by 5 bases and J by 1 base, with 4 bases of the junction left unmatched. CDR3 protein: CASSERTGNTEAFF. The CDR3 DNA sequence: TGTGCCAGCTCAGAAAGGACAGGGAACACTGAAGCTTTCTTT.

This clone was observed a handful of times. Written as DNA, the CDR3 is TGTGCCAGTACCAGGACAGACTCCTATAATTCACCCCTCCACTTT. Translating it yields CASTRTDSYNSPLHF. V is TRBV19 and J is TRBJ1-6, with a weak D call TRBD1 (6 bases). The CDR3 consists of 15 residues. The germline V and J ends were trimmed by 7 bases and 0 bases, with 10 bases remaining between them. The germline CDR1 and CDR2 sequences are LNHDA and SQIVND (reference sequence). Full variable domain (remainder filled in from reference TRBV19 and TRBJ1-6): DGGITQSPKYLFRKEGQNVTLSCEQNLNHDAMYWYRQDPGQGLRLIYYSQIVNDFQKGDIAEGYSVSREKKESFPLTVTSAQKNPTAFYLCASTRTDSYNSPLHFGNGTRLTVT.

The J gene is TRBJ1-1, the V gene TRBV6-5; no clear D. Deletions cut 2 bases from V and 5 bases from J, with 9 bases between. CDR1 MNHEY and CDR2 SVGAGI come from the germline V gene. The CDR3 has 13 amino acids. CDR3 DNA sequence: TGTGCCAGCAGTTACATGCGGACGACTGAAGCTTTCTTT. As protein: CASSYMRTTEAFF.

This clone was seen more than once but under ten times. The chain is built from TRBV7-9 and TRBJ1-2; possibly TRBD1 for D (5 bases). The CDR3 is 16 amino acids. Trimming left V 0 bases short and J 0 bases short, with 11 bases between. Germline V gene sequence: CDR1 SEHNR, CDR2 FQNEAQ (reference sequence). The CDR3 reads CASSLASGGANYGYTF. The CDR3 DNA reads TGTGCCAGCAGCTTAGCGTCGGGGGGTGCTAACTATGGCTACACCTTC.

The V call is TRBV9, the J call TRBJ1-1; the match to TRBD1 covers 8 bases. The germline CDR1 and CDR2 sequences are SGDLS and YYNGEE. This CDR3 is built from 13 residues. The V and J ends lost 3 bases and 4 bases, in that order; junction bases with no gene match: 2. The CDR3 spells CASSGQGRTEAFF. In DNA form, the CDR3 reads TGTGCCAGCAGCGGACAGGGGCGCACTGAAGCTTTCTTT.

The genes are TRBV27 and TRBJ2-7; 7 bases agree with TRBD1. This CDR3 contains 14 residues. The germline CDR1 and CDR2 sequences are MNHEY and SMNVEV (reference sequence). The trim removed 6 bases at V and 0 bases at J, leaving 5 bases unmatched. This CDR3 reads CASRPTGRSYEQYF. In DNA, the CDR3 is TGTGCCAGCAGGCCGACAGGGCGCTCCTACGAGCAGTACTTC.

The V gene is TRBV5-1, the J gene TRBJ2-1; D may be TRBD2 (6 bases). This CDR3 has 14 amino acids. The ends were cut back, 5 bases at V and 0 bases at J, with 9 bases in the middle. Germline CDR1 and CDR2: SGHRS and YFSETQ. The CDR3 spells CASRTGDSYNEQFF. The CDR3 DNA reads TGCGCCAGCAGAACGGGGGACTCCTACAATGAGCAGTTCTTC.

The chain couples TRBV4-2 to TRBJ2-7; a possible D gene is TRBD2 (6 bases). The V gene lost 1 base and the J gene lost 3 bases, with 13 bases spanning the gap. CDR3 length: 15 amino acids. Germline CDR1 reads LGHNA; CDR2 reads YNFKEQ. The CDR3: CASSQAGTGVYEQYF. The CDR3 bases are TGTGCCAGCAGCCAAGCCGGGACGGGGGTCTACGAGCAGTACTTC.

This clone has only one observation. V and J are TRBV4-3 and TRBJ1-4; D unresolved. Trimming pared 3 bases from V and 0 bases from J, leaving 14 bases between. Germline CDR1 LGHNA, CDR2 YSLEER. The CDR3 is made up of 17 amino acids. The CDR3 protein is CASSHPPTSATNEKLFF. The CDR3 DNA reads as TGCGCCAGCAGCCACCCTCCGACAAGTGCAACTAATGAAAAACTGTTTTTT.

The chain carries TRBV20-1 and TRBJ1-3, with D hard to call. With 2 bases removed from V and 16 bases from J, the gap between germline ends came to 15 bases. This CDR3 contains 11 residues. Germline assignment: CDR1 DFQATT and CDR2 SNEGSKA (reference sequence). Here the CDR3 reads CSARSDLGDYF. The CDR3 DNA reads TGCAGTGCTAGATCGGATCTCGGGGATTATTTT.